This TCR beta chain appears in the sequencing data of a study of graft-versus-host responses after intestinal transplantation. About the research overall: Grafts were multivisceral, liver-intestinal, or isolated intestinal. Anti-thymocyte globulin served as induction for all recipients, who then took tacrolimus and steroids for three to four years.

Germline V gives CDR1 SGHAT, CDR2 FQDESV (reference sequence). The V end lost 7 bases, the J end lost 6 bases, and 12 bases lay between the germline ends. The CDR3 is 12 residues long. On this clone: As yet, its antigen is unknown.

Repertoires were generated with immunoSEQ multiplex PCR, while TCRdb's copy carries only in-frame clones and drops some. The repertoire holds 95,000 to 150,000 clones, with 85% to 95% as singletons. General study points: HvG clone declines early post-transplant were associated with peak circulating GvH levels. The authors found GvH clones in recipient marrow, some appearing first in ileum or blood.

Sample: unstimulated CD8+ T cells sorted from spleen or lymph node cells, taken before intestinal transplant. The V gene is TRBV11-1, the J gene TRBJ1-1, with a weak D call TRBD1 (6 bases). This clonotype was sampled from a human donor who received an intestinal transplant. The CDR3 loop reads CASMGATAEAFF. CDR3 bases: TGTGCCAGCATGGGGGCTACCGCTGAAGCTTTCTTT.